The 15 T cell receptor beta chains presented below share a single source sample, sequenced in a study of patients and donors after allogeneic stem cell transplantation. TCRdb reprocessed the RT-PCR reads via MiXCR and lists one record per CDR3 protein. This table holds hundreds of thousands of distinct CDR3 sequences, 38% found once. Source material: blood, either unsorted or a sorted T cell fraction (not recorded which). The receptor set was obtained from a human donor who was either an allogeneic HSCT recipient or a stem cell or donor lymphocyte infusion donor (not recorded which). It is not recorded whose cells these are; they may come from a transplant donor.

CDR3 bases: TGCGCCAGCAGCCCGTACAGGGGTGGAGGAAACACCATATATTTT. It translates to CASSPYRGGGNTIYF. The rearrangement uses TRBV5-1 and TRBJ1-3, with 7 bases identical to TRBD1. The ends lost 4 bases at V and 4 bases at J; junction bases unmatched: 8. Germline CDR1 reads SGHRS; CDR2 reads YFSETQ. The CDR3 has 15 residues.

The chain has TRBV19 and TRBJ1-1; 9 nucleotides line up with TRBD1. The V and J ends lost 3 bases and 4 bases, in that order; junction bases with no gene match: 9. This CDR3 has 16 residues. CDR1 and CDR2 from the germline V gene are LNHDA and SQIVND (reference sequence). CDR3 region: CASSIDFGQGRTEAFF. The CDR3 DNA reads as TGTGCCAGTAGTATCGATTTTGGACAGGGGCGCACTGAAGCTTTCTTT.

This clonotype was seen more than once but under ten times. In DNA form, the CDR3 reads TGTGCCAGCAGTGAATCTGAAAGTCGCAAACTGTTTTTT. As protein: CASSESESRKLFF. V is TRBV25-1 and J is TRBJ1-4; D remains unclear. V lost 1 base and J 11 bases, leaving 11 bases between the germline ends. The CDR3 has 13 residues. The germline V gene has CDR1 MGHDK and CDR2 SYGVNS.

In this sample, this clonotype turned up once. This chain connects TRBV12-3 or TRBV12-4 to TRBJ1-4; D uncertain. The CDR3 is made up of 14 amino acids. V gave up 6 bases and J gave up 6 bases, with 14 bases separating them. The CDR3 is CASSRPRRDEKLFF. The CDR3 nucleotides read TGTGCCAGCAGCCGGCCCCGCCGAGATGAAAAACTGTTTTTT.

The CDR3, as DNA: TGTGCCAGCAGCTTATCGGAGGGAGACGAGCAGTACTTC. This translates into CASSLSEGDEQYF. This chain connects TRBV7-9 to TRBJ2-7; D is possibly TRBD2 (6 bases). This CDR3 region has 13 residues. CDR1 is SEHNR, CDR2 FQNEAQ, per germline (reference sequence). Trimming took off 2 bases at V and 5 bases at J, with 10 bases between the two ends.

This clonotype has only a few counts. The genes are TRBV12-3 or TRBV12-4 and TRBJ1-2; weak D call: TRBD1 (5 bases). Trimming stripped 5 bases from V and 0 bases from J, with 7 bases between. This CDR3 is 13 amino acids long. CDR3 DNA: TGTGCCAGCAGTCGACAGCCTAACTATGGCTACACCTTC. Its protein product is CASSRQPNYGYTF.

This rearrangement joins TRBV5-1 to TRBJ2-3, with D unclear. CDR1 and CDR2 (germline): SGHRS, YFSETQ. This CDR3 contains 13 residues. V lost 4 bases and J 8 bases, leaving 14 bases between the germline ends. CDR3 amino acids: CASSLSQVPTQYF. As DNA, the CDR3 is TGCGCCAGCAGCCTCTCGCAGGTTCCTACGCAGTATTTT.

The genes are TRBV6-5 and TRBJ2-2, with TRBD2 matching 13 bases. Germline V gene lookup returns CDR1 MNHEY and CDR2 SVGAGI. Trimming removed 7 bases from V and 1 base from J; junction bases left unmatched: 9. This CDR3 region has 18 residues. In DNA, the CDR3 is TGTGCCAGCACCTTCCGGACTAGCGGGGGCCTGAACACCGGGGAGCTGTTTTTT. The encoded protein is CASTFRTSGGLNTGELFF.

This clonotype has just a few counts. The chain has TRBV5-1 and TRBJ1-1, with D possibly being TRBD1 (6 bases). There are 12 residues in the CDR3. Germline loops: CDR1 SGHRS, CDR2 YFSETQ. V was clipped by 0 bases and J by 11 bases, with 11 bases between them. The CDR3 DNA is TGCGCCAGCAGCTTGGGGACAGCTGGGGCTTTCTTT. Its protein product is CASSLGTAGAFF.

This clonotype showed up just a few times. CDR3 bases: TGCAGTGCTAGGTTCGCAGGCCGATCAGGGTGGAATCAGCCCCAGCATTTT. Protein: CSARFAGRSGWNQPQHF. This chain connects TRBV20-1 to TRBJ1-5, with D perhaps TRBD1 (5 bases). Trimming shortened V by 3 bases and J by 4 bases, and 22 bases separated the two germline ends. This CDR3 has 17 residues. Looked up from germline, CDR1 is DFQATT and CDR2 is SNEGSKA (reference sequence).

V gene TRBV4-1 combines with J gene TRBJ1-5; D uncertain. CDR3 length: 15 amino acids. Germline V gene data show CDR1 as MGHRA and CDR2 as YSYEKL. V dropped 6 bases and J dropped 6 bases, with 18 bases sitting between them. The CDR3 bases are TGCGCCAGCAGTTGGTTTTTAAACGGAGGTCAGCCCCAGCATTTT. It encodes CASSWFLNGGQPQHF.

This chain links TRBV12-3 or TRBV12-4 with TRBJ2-4; perhaps TRBD1 as D (6 bases). The CDR3 consists of 15 residues. Trimming cost V 4 bases and J 10 bases, with 20 bases left between them. CDR3 DNA sequence: TGTGCCAGCAGTTCTGGGGACAAGGCCGAGTGGATTCAGTACTTC. Protein: CASSSGDKAEWIQYF.

Only a few counts were recorded for this clonotype. This chain joins TRBV28 and TRBJ2-4; D is ambiguous. The CDR3 has 15 amino acids. V was trimmed by 8 bases and J by 8 bases, leaving 22 bases between them. Germline V gives CDR1 MDHEN, CDR2 SYDVKM. CDR3 in amino acids: CASRAPLRRRDIQYF. The CDR3 DNA is TGTGCCAGCCGGGCGCCTCTTCGGCGACGGGACATTCAGTACTTC.

The chain combines TRBV28 with TRBJ2-1; D is perhaps TRBD2 (7 bases). Germline-derived CDR1 and CDR2 are MDHEN and SYDVKM. There are 16 residues in the CDR3. V was clipped by 6 bases and J by 0 bases, with 15 bases between them. The CDR3 DNA sequence: TGTGCCAGCAGCCCCCGGGGGGCGTACTCCTACAATGAGCAGTTCTTC. Translating gives CASSPRGAYSYNEQFF.

CDR3 sequence reads: CATSRGLAGMSSYNEQFF. The CDR3 DNA follows: TGTGCCACCAGCAGAGGACTAGCGGGGATGAGCTCCTACAATGAGCAGTTCTTC. The V gene is TRBV15, the J gene TRBJ2-1, with 11 nucleotides matching TRBD2. Germline-derived CDR1 and CDR2 are LNHNV and YYDKDF (reference sequence). Trimming at V came to 1 base and at J to 0 bases, leaving 5 bases not matched to a gene. The CDR3 length is 18 residues.